The rows below give T cell receptor beta chains drawn from one sample of a study of response to subunit inactivated influenza vaccine. TCRdb passed the RT-PCR reads through MiXCR, listing each CDR3 protein once. This sample has under 550,000 distinct CDR3 sequences; approximately 7.2% occur once, and the top ten carry around 13%. This sample comprised PBMCs from blood, obtained less than 30 months after vaccination. Receptors were obtained from a man between 50 and 75 years old who received an inactivated influenza vaccine. Each CDR3 is given with its conserved first and last residue. Fields, in order: J gene, clone size, D gene, V gene, CDR3 protein, CDR3 DNA. The D gene is left open where the match is weak. Rows give clone size only sometimes, using once, few, many, or a class for an expanded clone.

>TRBJ1-1|few|TRBD1|TRBV27
CASNSPGTGTEAFF
TGTGCCAGCAACTCACCCGGGACAGGTACTGAAGCTTTCTTT
>TRBJ1-2|few|.|TRBV7-9
CASSLRSDYGYTF
TGTGCCAGCAGCTTAAGGAGTGACTATGGCTACACCTTC
>TRBJ2-7|many|.|TRBV7-6
CASSTVDGGEQYF
TGTGCCAGCAGTACCGTCGACGGGGGCGAGCAGTACTTC
>TRBJ2-5|few|TRBD1|TRBV10-3
CAIRGQGGRETQYF
TGTGCCATCAGGGGACAGGGAGGAAGGGAGACCCAGTACTTC
>TRBJ1-3|many|.|TRBV5-5
CASSLEVAGYGSGNTIYF
TGTGCCAGCAGCTTGGAAGTCGCAGGGTATGGCTCTGGAAACACCATATATTTT
>TRBJ2-3|many|TRBD2|TRBV3-1
CASSTSGSTDTQYF
TGTGCCAGCTCTACTAGCGGAAGCACAGATACGCAGTATTTT
>TRBJ1-2|few|.|TRBV4-2
CASSQDPRGSNYGYTF
TGTGCCAGCAGCCAAGATCCACGAGGGTCTAACTATGGCTACACCTTC
>TRBJ1-1|.|.|TRBV6-1
CASSEARVEAFF
TGTGCCAGCAGTGAAGCCCGGGTAGAAGCTTTCTTT
>TRBJ1-3|.|TRBD1|TRBV7-2
CASSFGQGTHSGNTIYF
TGTGCCAGCAGCTTCGGACAGGGAACTCACTCTGGAAACACCATATATTTT
>TRBJ2-5|.|.|TRBV12-3/TRBV12-4
CASSSRTWETQYF
TGTGCCAGCAGTTCCCGGACATGGGAGACCCAGTACTTC
>TRBJ2-5|many|TRBD1|TRBV6-1
CASRPTWTGRETQYF
TGTGCCAGCAGACCTACGTGGACAGGGAGGGAGACCCAGTACTTC
>TRBJ2-7|few|TRBD2|TRBV27
CASRLSGAANYEQYF
TGTGCCAGCAGACTAAGCGGGGCCGCTAACTACGAGCAGTACTTC
>TRBJ2-7|.|.|TRBV4-3
CASSLQRSVTYEQYF
TGCGCCAGCAGCCTCCAGAGATCGGTTACCTACGAGCAGTACTTC
>TRBJ2-1|.|.|TRBV6-1
CASLLYNEQFF
TGTGCCAGCTTGTTGTACAATGAGCAGTTCTTC
>TRBJ2-7|many|.|TRBV12-3/TRBV12-4
CASSLGYTGYIPYEQYF
TGTGCCAGCAGTTTAGGTTACACAGGGTATATACCCTACGAGCAGTACTTC
>TRBJ2-3|few|TRBD2|TRBV28
CASSLPPGGVTDTQYF
TGTGCCAGCAGTTTACCCCCGGGGGGGGTCACAGATACGCAGTATTTT
>TRBJ1-5|few|.|TRBV4-1
CASSGSWGQPQHF
TGCGCCAGCAGTGGTTCTTGGGGACAGCCCCAGCATTTT
>TRBJ2-7|.|TRBD2|TRBV20-1
CSARTPSGRDVGQYF
TGCAGTGCTAGAACGCCCAGCGGGAGGGACGTAGGGCAGTACTTC
>TRBJ1-2|many|.|TRBV7-2
CASSARVDYGYTF
TGTGCCAGCAGCGCGAGGGTCGACTATGGCTACACCTTC
>TRBJ2-7|.|.|TRBV7-8
CASSLDRDGGYEQYF
TGTGCCAGCAGCTTAGACCGGGACGGAGGCTACGAGCAGTACTTC
>TRBJ1-2|many|.|TRBV29-1
CSVAEGYSNYGYTF
TGCAGCGTAGCTGAAGGGTATTCTAACTATGGCTACACCTTC
>TRBJ2-1|few|TRBD2|TRBV5-1
CASSIWTSGVNEQFF
TGCGCCAGCAGCATCTGGACTAGCGGGGTGAATGAGCAGTTCTTC
>TRBJ2-7|.|TRBD1|TRBV20-1
CSARAGTGIINEQYF
TGCAGTGCTAGGGCCGGGACAGGGATAATCAACGAGCAGTACTTC
>TRBJ2-1|few|.|TRBV20-1
CSAEQGYNEQFF
TGCAGTGCCGAACAGGGTTACAATGAGCAGTTCTTC
>TRBJ1-5|few|TRBD1|TRBV20-1
CSARKVGQGHQPQHF
TGCAGTGCTAGAAAAGTGGGACAGGGACATCAGCCCCAGCATTTT
>TRBJ2-2|few|TRBD2|TRBV29-1
CSVEGTSGGIAGELFF
TGCAGCGTTGAGGGGACTAGCGGGGGAATCGCCGGGGAGCTGTTTTTT
>TRBJ2-3|many|TRBD1|TRBV20-1
CSAGSIQGYSTDTQYF
TGCAGTGCTGGATCCATACAGGGGTACAGCACAGATACGCAGTATTTT
>TRBJ2-3|.|TRBD2|TRBV7-6
CASSLDLGLAGDVSTDTQYF
TGTGCCAGCAGCTTAGATCTGGGACTAGCGGGGGACGTCAGCACAGATACGCAGTATTTT
>TRBJ2-7|.|.|TRBV28
CASSGGAPLLEQYF
TGTGCCAGCAGTGGAGGGGCTCCGCTACTCGAGCAGTACTTC
>TRBJ2-1|.|.|TRBV9
CASSEPVGPYNEQFF
TGTGCCAGCAGCGAGCCCGTGGGGCCCTACAATGAGCAGTTCTTC
>TRBJ2-7|few|.|TRBV28
CATRTEYYEQYF
TGTGCCACCCGGACAGAATACTACGAGCAGTACTTC
>TRBJ2-3|.|TRBD2|TRBV4-3
CASSQDQRDSDTQYF
TGCGCCAGCAGCCAAGACCAGCGGGACTCAGATACGCAGTATTTT
>TRBJ2-7|.|.|TRBV12-3/TRBV12-4
CASSPRGVMTYEQYF
TGTGCCAGCAGCCCTAGAGGGGTCATGACCTACGAGCAGTACTTC
>TRBJ2-1|few|TRBD1|TRBV12-3/TRBV12-4
CAIGQGYNEQFF
TGTGCCATCGGACAGGGGTACAATGAGCAGTTCTTC
>TRBJ2-7|few|.|TRBV18
CASSPPRGEQYF
TGTGCCAGCTCACCACCTCGTGGCGAGCAGTACTTC
>TRBJ2-3|.|.|TRBV4-3
CASSPAQGGMDTQYF
TGCGCCAGCAGCCCAGCCCAGGGGGGGATGGATACGCAGTATTTT
>TRBJ2-1|.|.|TRBV28
CASSLTTGVGQFF
TGTGCCAGCAGTCTTACAACCGGGGTTGGGCAGTTCTTC
>TRBJ2-7|.|.|TRBV3-1
CASSQRRDKEVQYF
TGTGCCAGCAGCCAACGACGGGACAAGGAAGTTCAGTACTTC
>TRBJ1-2|many|.|TRBV28
CASSLTLRFYTF
TGTGCCAGCAGTTTAACGTTACGTTTTTACACCTTC
>TRBJ2-3|.|TRBD2|TRBV15
CATSGASGRHRDTQYF
TGTGCCACCAGCGGTGCTAGCGGGAGGCACCGAGATACGCAGTATTTT
>TRBJ2-1|.|TRBD1|TRBV5-8
CASSKGQGHYNEQFF
TGTGCCAGCAGCAAAGGACAGGGACACTACAATGAGCAGTTCTTC
>TRBJ2-3|many|.|TRBV20-1
CSARDRPRKGTDTQYF
TGCAGTGCTAGAGATCGGCCCCGGAAGGGCACAGATACGCAGTATTTT
>TRBJ2-5|many|TRBD1|TRBV6-1
CASRRQGRETQYF
TGTGCCAGCAGAAGACAGGGGCGGGAGACCCAGTACTTC
>TRBJ2-3|.|TRBD2|TRBV29-1
CSVASGRYTDTQYF
TGCAGCGTGGCTAGCGGGCGATACACAGATACGCAGTATTTT
>TRBJ2-2|few|TRBD2|TRBV11-1
CASSLLSAAGVITGELFF
TGTGCCAGCAGCTTGCTTAGCGCTGCGGGAGTTATTACCGGGGAGCTGTTTTTT
>TRBJ2-7|.|.|TRBV15
CATSRDRGNYGQYF
TGTGCCACCAGTCGGGACCGCGGCAACTACGGTCAGTACTTC
>TRBJ1-6|.|.|TRBV20-1
CSARDSSESSYNSPLHF
TGCAGTGCTAGAGATAGTTCAGAAAGCTCCTATAATTCACCCCTCCACTTT
>TRBJ1-6|.|.|TRBV25-1
CASSGQGRSPLHF
TGTGCCAGCAGTGGGCAGGGACGATCACCCCTCCACTTT
>TRBJ2-2|few|TRBD2|TRBV20-1
CSAKGRGTGELFF
TGCAGTGCTAAGGGGAGGGGCACCGGGGAGCTGTTTTTT
>TRBJ1-2|.|.|TRBV20-1
CSGNDGRSDGYTF
TGCAGTGGTAATGACGGGAGGTCCGATGGCTACACCTTC